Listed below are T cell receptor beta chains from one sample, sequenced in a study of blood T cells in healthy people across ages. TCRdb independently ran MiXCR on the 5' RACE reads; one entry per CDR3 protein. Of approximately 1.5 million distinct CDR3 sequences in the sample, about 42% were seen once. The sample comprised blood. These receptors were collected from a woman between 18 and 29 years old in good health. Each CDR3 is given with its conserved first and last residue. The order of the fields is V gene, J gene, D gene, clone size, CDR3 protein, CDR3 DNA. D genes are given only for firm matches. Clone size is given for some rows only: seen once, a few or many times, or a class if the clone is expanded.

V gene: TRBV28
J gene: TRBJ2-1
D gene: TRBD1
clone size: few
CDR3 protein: CASSYTGGRAFNEQFF
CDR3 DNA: TGTGCCAGCAGTTACACAGGGGGCAGGGCTTTCAATGAGCAGTTCTTC

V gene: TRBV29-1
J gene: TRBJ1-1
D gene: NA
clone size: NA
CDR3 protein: CSVGLGSQNTEAFF
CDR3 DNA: TGCAGCGTTGGGCTGGGAAGTCAGAACACTGAAGCTTTCTTT

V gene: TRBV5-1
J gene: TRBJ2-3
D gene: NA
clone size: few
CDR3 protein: CASSLADTSTDTQYF
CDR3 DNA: TGCGCCAGCAGCTTGGCGGACACCTCCACAGATACGCAGTATTTT

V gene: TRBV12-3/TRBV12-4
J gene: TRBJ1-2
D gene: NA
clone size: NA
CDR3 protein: CASSLTLQGNYGYTF
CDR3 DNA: TGTGCCAGCAGTTTAACGTTGCAGGGGAACTATGGCTACACCTTC

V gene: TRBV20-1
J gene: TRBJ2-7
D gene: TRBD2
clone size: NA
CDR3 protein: CSARDHPGLAGVYEQYF
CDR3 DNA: TGCAGTGCTAGAGATCATCCGGGACTAGCGGGAGTCTACGAGCAGTACTTC

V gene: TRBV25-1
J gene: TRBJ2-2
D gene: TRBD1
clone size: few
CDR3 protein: CASNPDRDTGELFF
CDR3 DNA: TGTGCCAGCAACCCCGACAGGGACACCGGGGAGCTGTTTTTT

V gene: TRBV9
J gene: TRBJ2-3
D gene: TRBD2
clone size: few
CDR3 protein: CASSVRGGVIRTDTQYF
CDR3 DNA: TGTGCCAGCAGCGTTCGCGGGGGAGTGATTCGCACAGATACGCAGTATTTT

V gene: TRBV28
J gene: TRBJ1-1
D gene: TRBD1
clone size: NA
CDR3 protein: CASKPQGVGESEAFF
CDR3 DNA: TGTGCCAGCAAGCCGCAGGGGGTGGGGGAGTCTGAAGCTTTCTTT

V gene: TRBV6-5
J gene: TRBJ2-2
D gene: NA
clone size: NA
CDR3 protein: CASSYSPGTGERFF
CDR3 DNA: TGTGCCAGCAGTTACTCGCCAGGGACCGGGGAGCGGTTTTTT

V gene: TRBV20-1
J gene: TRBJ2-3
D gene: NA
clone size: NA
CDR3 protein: CSASTADTQYF
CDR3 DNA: TGCAGTGCTAGTACGGCAGATACGCAGTATTTT

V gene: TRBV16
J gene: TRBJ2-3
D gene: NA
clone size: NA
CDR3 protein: CAGSQIDRITDTQYF
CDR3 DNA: TGTGCCGGCAGCCAAATAGACAGGATTACAGATACGCAATATTTT

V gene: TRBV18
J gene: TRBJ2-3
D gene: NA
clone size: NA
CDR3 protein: CASSDLVSTDTQYF
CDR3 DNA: TGTGCCAGCTCAGATCTGGTTAGCACAGATACGCAGTATTTT

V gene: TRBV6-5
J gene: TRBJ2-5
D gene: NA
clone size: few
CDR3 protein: CASSYAGMRQETQYF
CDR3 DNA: TGTGCCAGCAGTTACGCGGGAATGCGCCAAGAGACCCAGTACTTC

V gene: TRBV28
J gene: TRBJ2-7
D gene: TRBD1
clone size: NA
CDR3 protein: CASSDQGASYNEQYF
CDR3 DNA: TGTGCCAGCAGTGATCAGGGGGCATCCTACAATGAGCAGTACTTC

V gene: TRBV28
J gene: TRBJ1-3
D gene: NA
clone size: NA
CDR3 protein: CASSPPFGNTIYF
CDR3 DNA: TGTGCCAGCAGTCCCCCCTTTGGAAACACCATATATTTT

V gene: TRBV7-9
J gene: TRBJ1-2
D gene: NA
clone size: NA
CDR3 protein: CASSSSISGLVPNYGYTF
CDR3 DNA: TGTGCCAGCAGCTCCTCTATTTCAGGCCTAGTCCCTAACTATGGCTACACCTTC

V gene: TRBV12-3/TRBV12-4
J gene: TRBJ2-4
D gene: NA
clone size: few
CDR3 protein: CASSLEPLLAKNIQYF
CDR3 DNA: TGTGCCAGCAGTTTAGAACCGCTCCTAGCCAAAAACATTCAGTACTTC

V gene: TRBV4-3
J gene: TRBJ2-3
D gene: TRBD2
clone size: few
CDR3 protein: CASSQLAGGKDTQYF
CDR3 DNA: TGCGCCAGCAGCCAACTAGCGGGGGGCAAAGATACGCAGTATTTT

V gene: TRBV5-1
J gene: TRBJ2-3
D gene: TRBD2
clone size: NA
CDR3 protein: CASSRTSGVLTDTQYF
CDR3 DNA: TGCGCCAGCAGCCGGACTAGCGGGGTCCTTACAGATACGCAGTATTTT

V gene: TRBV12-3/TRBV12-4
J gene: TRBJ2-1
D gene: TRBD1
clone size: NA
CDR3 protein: CASTLTGTAPYEQFF
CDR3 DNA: TGTGCCAGCACTCTTACCGGGACAGCTCCCTATGAGCAGTTCTTC

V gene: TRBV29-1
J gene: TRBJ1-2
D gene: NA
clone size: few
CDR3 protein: CSVSGTGGYTF
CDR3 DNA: TGCAGCGTTTCGGGGACGGGGGGCTACACCTTC

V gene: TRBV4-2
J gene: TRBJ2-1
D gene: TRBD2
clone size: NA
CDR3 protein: CASSQEAASGYNGQFF
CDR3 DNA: TGTGCCAGCAGCCAAGAAGCGGCTAGCGGTTACAATGGGCAGTTCTTC

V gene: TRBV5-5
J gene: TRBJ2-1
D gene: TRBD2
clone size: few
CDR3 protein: CASSSEGLSYNEQFF
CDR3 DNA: TGTGCCAGCAGCTCGGAGGGACTATCCTACAATGAGCAGTTCTTC

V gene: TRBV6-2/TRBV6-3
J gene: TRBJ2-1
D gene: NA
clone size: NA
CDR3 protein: CASIFRDFVNEQFF
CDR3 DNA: TGTGCCAGCATTTTTAGGGACTTTGTCAATGAGCAGTTCTTC

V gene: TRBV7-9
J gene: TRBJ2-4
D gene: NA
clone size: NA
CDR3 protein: CAGSLDGGTQYF
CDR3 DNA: TGTGCCGGCAGCTTAGATGGCGGAACCCAGTACTTC

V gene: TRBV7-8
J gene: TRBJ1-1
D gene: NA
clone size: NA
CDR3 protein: CASSPKLMGTEAFF
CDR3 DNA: TGTGCCAGCAGCCCGAAGTTGATGGGAACTGAAGCTTTCTTT

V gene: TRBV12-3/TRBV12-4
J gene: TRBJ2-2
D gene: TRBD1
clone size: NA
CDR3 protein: CASSFGTGNTGELFF
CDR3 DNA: TGTGCCAGCAGTTTTGGGACAGGGAACACCGGGGAGCTGTTTTTT

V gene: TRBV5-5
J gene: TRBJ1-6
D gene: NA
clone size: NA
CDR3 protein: CASSGRAPNSYNSPLHF
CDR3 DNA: TGTGCCAGCAGCGGCCGGGCACCCAACTCCTATAATTCACCCCTCCACTTT

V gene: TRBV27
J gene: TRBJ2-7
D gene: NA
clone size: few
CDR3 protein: CASSSRVATYEQYF
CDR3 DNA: TGTGCCAGCAGTTCCCGGGTCGCAACCTACGAGCAGTACTTC

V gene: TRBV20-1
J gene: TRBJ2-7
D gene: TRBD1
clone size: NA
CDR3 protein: CSASSVTGGEQYF
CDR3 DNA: TGCAGTGCTAGTAGCGTGACAGGGGGCGAGCAGTACTTC

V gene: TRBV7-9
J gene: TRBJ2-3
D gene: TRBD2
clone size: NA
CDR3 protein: CASSYPSGGLDTQYF
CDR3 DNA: TGTGCCAGCAGCTACCCTAGCGGGGGCCTAGATACGCAGTATTTT

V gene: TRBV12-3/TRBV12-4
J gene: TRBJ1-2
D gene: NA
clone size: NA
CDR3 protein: CASSRINEARGYTF
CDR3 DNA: TGTGCCAGCAGTCGGATCAATGAGGCTCGGGGCTACACCTTC

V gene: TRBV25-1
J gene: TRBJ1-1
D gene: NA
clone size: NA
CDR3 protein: CASSGLGGGTEAFF
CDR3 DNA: TGTGCCAGCAGTGGGCTAGGGGGGGGCACTGAAGCTTTCTTT

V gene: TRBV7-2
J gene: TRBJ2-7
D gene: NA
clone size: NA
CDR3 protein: CASSRGQLTYEQYF
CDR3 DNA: TGTGCCAGCAGCCGCGGACAGTTAACCTACGAGCAGTACTTC

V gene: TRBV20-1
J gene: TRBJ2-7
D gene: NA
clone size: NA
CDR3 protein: CSAVGLAFSYEQYF
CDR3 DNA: TGCAGTGCCGTGGGACTGGCGTTTTCCTACGAGCAGTACTTC

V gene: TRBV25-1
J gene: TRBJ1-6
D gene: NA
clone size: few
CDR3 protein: CASRKGGSPLHF
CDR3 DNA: TGTGCCAGCAGGAAAGGTGGTTCACCCCTCCACTTT

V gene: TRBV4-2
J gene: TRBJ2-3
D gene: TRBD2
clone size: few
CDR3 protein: CASSPKTSGTNTDTQYF
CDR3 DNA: TGTGCCAGCAGCCCCAAAACTTCCGGGACTAACACAGATACGCAGTATTTT

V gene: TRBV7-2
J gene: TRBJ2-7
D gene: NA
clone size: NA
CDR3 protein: CASSLIGAGSEQYF
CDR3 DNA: TGTGCCAGCAGCTTAATCGGGGCTGGGAGCGAGCAGTACTTC

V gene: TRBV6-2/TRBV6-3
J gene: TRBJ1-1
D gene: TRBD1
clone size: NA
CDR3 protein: CASSYARPGTGLMNTEAFF
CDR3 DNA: TGTGCCAGCAGTTATGCCCGTCCCGGGACAGGGCTTATGAACACTGAAGCTTTCTTT

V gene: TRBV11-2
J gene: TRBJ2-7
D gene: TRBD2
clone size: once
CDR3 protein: CASSSLGGKSSYNEQYF
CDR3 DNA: TGTGCCAGCTCCTCCCTGGGGGGGAAGAGCTCCTACAATGAGCAGTACTTC

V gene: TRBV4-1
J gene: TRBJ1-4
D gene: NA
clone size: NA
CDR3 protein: CASSQAGQGGEKLFF
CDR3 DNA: TGCGCCAGCAGCCAAGCCGGGCAAGGAGGTGAAAAACTGTTTTTT

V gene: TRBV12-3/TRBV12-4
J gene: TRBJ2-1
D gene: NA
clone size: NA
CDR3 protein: CASSSDRRYQQFF
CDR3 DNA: TGTGCCAGCAGTTCAGACAGAAGGTATCAGCAGTTCTTC